The clone carrying this T cell receptor (beta chain) was recorded only once. Its antigen is not known. This sample is drawn from a study of shared clonotypes between healthy human individuals. Overall study context: Researchers assigned three CD4 naive, three CD4 memory, two CD8 naive and one CD8 memory plate to each donor.

Naive CD8 cells comprised CD45RO-negative, CCR7-positively selected cells, excluding terminally differentiated effector memory CD45RA+ cells. The germline V gene encodes CDR1 MDHEN and CDR2 SYDVKM. The V and J ends lost 6 bases and 14 bases respectively, with 21 bases between them. CDR3 length: 13 amino acids. Source study methods: Sequence data from immunoSEQ were junction-only and lacked quality scores; consequently, filtering differed. Repertoires were generated with immunoSEQ multiplex PCR, while TCRdb's copy carries only in-frame clones and drops some. V, J and clone size are those of that table, while D and trimming were read from the DNA. The table has around 550,000 clones, approximately 96% seen once. Overall study results and limits: The diversity represented, both genetic and in exposure history, was limited by few donors. Lower generation probabilities were found for non-shared clonotypes than for those shared by all four donors.

Sequencing was performed on naive CD8+ T cells sorted from blood. The chain combines TRBV28 with TRBJ2-3, with D perhaps matching TRBD1 or TRBD2 (5 bases each). The TCR sequence derives from a woman aged 25 to 39 in good health. CDR3 protein: CASSRRDAPERYF. The CDR3, as DNA: TGTGCCAGCAGCCGCCGGGACGCACCCGAACGGTATTTT.